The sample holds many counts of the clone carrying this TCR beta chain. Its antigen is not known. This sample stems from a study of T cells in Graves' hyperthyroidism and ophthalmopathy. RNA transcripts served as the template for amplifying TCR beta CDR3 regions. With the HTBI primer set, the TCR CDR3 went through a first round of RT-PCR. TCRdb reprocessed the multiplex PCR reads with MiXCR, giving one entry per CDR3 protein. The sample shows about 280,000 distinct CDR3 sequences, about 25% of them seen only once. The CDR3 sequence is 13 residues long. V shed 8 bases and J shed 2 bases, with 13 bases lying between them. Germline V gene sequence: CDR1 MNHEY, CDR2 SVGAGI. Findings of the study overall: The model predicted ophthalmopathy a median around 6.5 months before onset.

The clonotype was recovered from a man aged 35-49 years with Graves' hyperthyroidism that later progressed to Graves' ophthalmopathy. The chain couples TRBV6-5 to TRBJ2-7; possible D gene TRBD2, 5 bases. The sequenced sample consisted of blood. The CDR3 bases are TGTGCCAGCGGTTGGACTCCGCCCTACGAGCAGTACTTC. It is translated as CASGWTPPYEQYF.